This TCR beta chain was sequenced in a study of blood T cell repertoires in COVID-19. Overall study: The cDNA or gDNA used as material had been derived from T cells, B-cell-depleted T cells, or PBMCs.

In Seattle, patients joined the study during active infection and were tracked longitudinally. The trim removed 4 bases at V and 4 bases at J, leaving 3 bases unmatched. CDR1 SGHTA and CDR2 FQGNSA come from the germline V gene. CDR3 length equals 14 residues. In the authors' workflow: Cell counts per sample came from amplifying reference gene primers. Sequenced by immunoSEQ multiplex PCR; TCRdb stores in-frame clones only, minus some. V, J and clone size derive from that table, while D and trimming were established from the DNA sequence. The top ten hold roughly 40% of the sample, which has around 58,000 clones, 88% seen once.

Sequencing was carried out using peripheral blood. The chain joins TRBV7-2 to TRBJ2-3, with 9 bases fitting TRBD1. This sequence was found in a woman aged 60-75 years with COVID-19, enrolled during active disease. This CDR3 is CASSSYRGPDTQYF. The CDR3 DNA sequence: TGTGCCAGCAGCTCGTACAGGGGGCCAGATACGCAGTATTTT.